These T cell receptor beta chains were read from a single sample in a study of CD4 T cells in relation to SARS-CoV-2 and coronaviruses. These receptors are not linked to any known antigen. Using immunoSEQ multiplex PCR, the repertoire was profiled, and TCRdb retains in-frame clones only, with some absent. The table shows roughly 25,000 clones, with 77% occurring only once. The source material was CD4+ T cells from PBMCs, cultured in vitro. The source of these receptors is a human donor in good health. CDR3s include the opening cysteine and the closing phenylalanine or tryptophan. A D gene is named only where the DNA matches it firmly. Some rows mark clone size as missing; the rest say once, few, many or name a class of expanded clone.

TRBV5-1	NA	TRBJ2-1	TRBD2	TGCGCCAGCAGGCCCGGGACTAGCGCCTACAATGAGCAGTTCTTC	CASRPGTSAYNEQFF
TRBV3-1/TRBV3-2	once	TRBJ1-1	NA	TGTGCCAGCAGCCCCAGGGACCGAAGGTACACTGAAGCTTTCTTT	CASSPRDRRYTEAFF
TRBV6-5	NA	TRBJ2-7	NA	TGTGCCAGCAGTTGGGTGGCACAGGGAGAATCCTACGAGCAGTACTTC	CASSWVAQGESYEQYF
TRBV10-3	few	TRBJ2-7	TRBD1	TGTGCCATCAGTGGGGACAGGGGCAGGTCAAGCTTC	CAISGDRGRSSF
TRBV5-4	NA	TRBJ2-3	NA	TGTGCCAGCAGCGAAAACGTCGCGGGAACGCAGTATTTT	CASSENVAGTQYF
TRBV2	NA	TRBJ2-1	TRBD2	TGTGCCAGCAGTGAGGCCCGGGCTAGCGGCCCGAATTACAATGAGCAGTTCTTC	CASSEARASGPNYNEQFF
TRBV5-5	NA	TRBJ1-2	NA	TGTGCCAGCAGCTTGAGCGGGGATTCTTGGTATGGCTACACCTTC	CASSLSGDSWYGYTF
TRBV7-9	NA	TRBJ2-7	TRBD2	TGTGCCAGCAGCCTAACGGGACTATACGAGCAGTACTTC	CASSLTGLYEQYF
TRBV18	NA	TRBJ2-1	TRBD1	TGTGCCAGCTCGTCCGGGACAGGGCTCTACAATGAGCAGTTCTTC	CASSSGTGLYNEQFF
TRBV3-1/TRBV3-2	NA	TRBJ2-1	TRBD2	TGTGCCAGCAGCCAAGGATACCTAGCGGGGGTCTACAATGAGCAGTTCTTC	CASSQGYLAGVYNEQFF
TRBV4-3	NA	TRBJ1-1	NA	TGCGCCAGCAGCCAAGATCAGGAGGGTGGAAGGGACACTGAAGCTTTCTTT	CASSQDQEGGRDTEAFF
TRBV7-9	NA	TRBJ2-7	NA	TGTGCCAGCAGCGGACGCTCCTACGAGCAGTACTTC	CASSGRSYEQYF
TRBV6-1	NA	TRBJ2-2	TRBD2	TGTGCCAGCATTCTAGCGGAATCAACCGGGGAGCTGTTTTTT	CASILAESTGELFF
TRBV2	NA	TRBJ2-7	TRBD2	TGTGCCAGCACCCAGTTAGAGCGGGAGAAGCAGTACTTC	CASTQLEREKQYF
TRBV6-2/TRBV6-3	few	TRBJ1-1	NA	TGTGCCAGCAGTTACTCTCCCCGGAGCCCTGAAGCTTTCTTT	CASSYSPRSPEAFF
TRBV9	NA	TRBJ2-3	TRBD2	TGTGCCAGCAGCGTGGGCGGGGGAAGCACAGATACGCAGTATTTT	CASSVGGGSTDTQYF
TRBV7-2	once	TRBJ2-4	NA	TGTGCCAGCAGCTACAAAGACAGCAACCAAGCCAAAAACATTCAGTACTTC	CASSYKDSNQAKNIQYF
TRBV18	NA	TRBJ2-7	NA	TGTGCCAGCTCACCAGGGGCTCTCGAGCAGTACTTC	CASSPGALEQYF